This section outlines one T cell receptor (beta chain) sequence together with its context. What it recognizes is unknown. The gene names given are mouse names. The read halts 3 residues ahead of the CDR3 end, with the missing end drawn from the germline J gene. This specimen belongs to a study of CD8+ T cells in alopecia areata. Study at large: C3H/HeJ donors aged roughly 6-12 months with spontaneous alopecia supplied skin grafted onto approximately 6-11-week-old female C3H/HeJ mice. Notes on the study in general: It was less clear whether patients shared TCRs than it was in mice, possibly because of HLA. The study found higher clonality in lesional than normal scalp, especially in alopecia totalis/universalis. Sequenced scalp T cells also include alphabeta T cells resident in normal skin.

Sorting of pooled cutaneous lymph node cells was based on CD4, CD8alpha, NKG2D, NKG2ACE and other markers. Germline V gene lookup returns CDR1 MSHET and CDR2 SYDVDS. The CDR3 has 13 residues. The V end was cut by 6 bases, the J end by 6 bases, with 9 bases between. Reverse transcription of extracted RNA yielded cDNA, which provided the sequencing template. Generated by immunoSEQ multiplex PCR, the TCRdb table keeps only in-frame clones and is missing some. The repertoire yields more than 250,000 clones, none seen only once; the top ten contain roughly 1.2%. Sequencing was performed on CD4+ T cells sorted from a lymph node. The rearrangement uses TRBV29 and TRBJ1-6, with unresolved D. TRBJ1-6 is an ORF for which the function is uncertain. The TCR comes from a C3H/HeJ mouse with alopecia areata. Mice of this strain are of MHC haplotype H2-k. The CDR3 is CASRQSRNSPLYF. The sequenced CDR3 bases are TGTGCTAGCAGGCAGAGTCGTAATTCGCCC.